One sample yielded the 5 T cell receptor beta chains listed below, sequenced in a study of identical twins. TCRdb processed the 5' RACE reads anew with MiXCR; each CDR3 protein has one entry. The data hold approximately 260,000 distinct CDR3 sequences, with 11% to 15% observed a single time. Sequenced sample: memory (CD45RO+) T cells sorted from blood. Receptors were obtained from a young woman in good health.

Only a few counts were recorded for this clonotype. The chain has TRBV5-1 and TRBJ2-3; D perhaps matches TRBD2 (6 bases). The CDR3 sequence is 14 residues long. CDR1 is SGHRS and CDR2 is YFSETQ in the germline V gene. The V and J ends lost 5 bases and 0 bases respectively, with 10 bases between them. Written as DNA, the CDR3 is TGCGCCAGCAGTCCCCTAGCGAGCACAGATACGCAGTATTTT. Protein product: CASSPLASTDTQYF.

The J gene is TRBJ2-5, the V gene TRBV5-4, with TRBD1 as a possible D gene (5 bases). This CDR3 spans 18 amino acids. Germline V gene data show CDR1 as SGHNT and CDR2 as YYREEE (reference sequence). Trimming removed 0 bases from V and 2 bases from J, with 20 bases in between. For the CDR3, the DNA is TGTGCCAGCAGCTTGGGGGGCAGGCGAAGCGTCCGACAAGAGACCCAGTACTTC. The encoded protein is CASSLGGRRSVRQETQYF.

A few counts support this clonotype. The CDR3 region is CASSSQTQGRTDTQYF. In DNA form, the CDR3 reads TGTGCCAGCAGCTCACAGACCCAAGGGCGCACAGATACGCAGTATTTT. The chain couples TRBV7-6 to TRBJ2-3; no firm D call. The CDR3 is made up of 16 amino acids. CDR1 is SGHVS and CDR2 is FNYEAQ in the germline V gene. Between the trimmed V and J ends, which lost 4 bases and 1 base, there was a span of 15 bases.

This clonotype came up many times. CDR3 loop: CASSSYLTGKITEAFF. The CDR3 DNA reads TGTGCCAGCAGCTCCTATCTGACAGGGAAGATCACTGAAGCTTTCTTT. V gene TRBV13 combines with J gene TRBJ1-1; 7 nucleotides line up with TRBD1. Trimming at V came to 4 bases and at J to 4 bases, leaving 12 bases not matched to a gene. The CDR3 length is 16 residues. Germline CDR1 PRHDT, CDR2 FYEKMQ (reference sequence). Variable domain in full (rest from reference TRBV13 and TRBJ1-1): AAGVIQSPRHLIKEKRETATLKCYPIPRHDTVYWYQQGPGQDPQFLISFYEKMQSDKGSIPDRFSAQQFSDYHSELNMSSLELGDSALYFCASSSYLTGKITEAFFGQGTRLTVV.

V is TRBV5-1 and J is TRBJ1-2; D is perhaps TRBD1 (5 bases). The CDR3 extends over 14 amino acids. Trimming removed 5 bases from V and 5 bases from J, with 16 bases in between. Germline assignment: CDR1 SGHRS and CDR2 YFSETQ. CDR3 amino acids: CASSPGTVGYGYTF. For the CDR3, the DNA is TGCGCCAGCAGTCCCGGGACGGTGGGTTATGGCTACACCTTC. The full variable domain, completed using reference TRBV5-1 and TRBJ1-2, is KAGVTQTPRYLIKTRGQQVTLSCSPISGHRSVSWYQQTPGQGLQFLFEYFSETQRNKGNFPGRFSGRQFSNSRSEMNVSTLELGDSALYLCASSPGTVGYGYTFGSGTRLTVV.